This TCR beta chain was captured by sequencing in a study of OX40 agonist ivuxolimab in advanced cancers. Background on the study: Patients with hepatocellular carcinoma, melanoma, renal cell or head and neck cancer made up the dose-escalation patients. Averaging about 60 years in age, with a range of 23 to 79, the cohort was approximately 87% male. There were three patients with partial responses, one having hepatocellular carcinoma and two cutaneous melanoma.

The ends were cut back, 3 bases at V and 2 bases at J, with 13 bases in the middle. CDR3 length equals 15 residues. CDR1 is SSHAT and CDR2 is FNYEAQ in the germline V gene (reference sequence). Study-wide results and caveats: Circulating CD4+ and CD8+ T cells showed clonal expansion by week 6 at 0.1 to 3.0 mg/kg.

This clone came up once. Its target is not known. The method was immunoSEQ multiplex PCR; TCRdb's version includes in-frame clones alone and lacks a portion of them. This table holds 15,000 to 25,000 clones, about 86% found once. The chain links TRBV7-7 to TRBJ2-5; possibly TRBD1 for D (6 bases). The sample here was CD4+ or CD8+ T cells sorted from blood, taken in a trial of the OX40 agonist ivuxolimab. This clonotype was sampled from an adult with an advanced solid tumor such as melanoma, head and neck, liver or kidney cancer. The CDR3 DNA follows: TGTGCCAGCAGCTTGAATTGGGACAAACAAGAGACCCAGTACTTC. Translated: CASSLNWDKQETQYF.